These T cell receptor beta chains were read from a single sample in a study of T cell repertoires in cytomegalovirus infection. MiXCR, run by TCRdb on the reads, gives a single entry per CDR3 protein. The sample includes approximately 500,000 distinct CDR3 sequences, about 15% seen only once; the top ten take 20% to 30%. The sample consisted of CD8+ T cells from PBMCs. Receptors were obtained from a human donor in good health (CMV status not recorded). Some clones in this sample may be carry-over from other donors' samples. The CDR3 runs from the conserved cysteine through the conserved F or W. Fields, in order: V gene, J gene, CDR3 protein.

V gene: TRBV7-8
J gene: TRBJ2-3
CDR3 protein: CASTPGTGRSDTQYF

V gene: TRBV28
J gene: TRBJ2-2
CDR3 protein: CASGPPGETGELFF

V gene: TRBV4-2
J gene: TRBJ2-7
CDR3 protein: CASSQGQGDSYEQYF

V gene: TRBV28
J gene: TRBJ2-5
CDR3 protein: CASSHLPLSGTPLEAQYF

V gene: TRBV7-3
J gene: TRBJ1-2
CDR3 protein: CASSPGGTGPHGYTF

V gene: TRBV28
J gene: TRBJ1-2
CDR3 protein: CASSLNPPSNYGYTF

V gene: TRBV7-9
J gene: TRBJ2-2
CDR3 protein: CASSLAQSANTGELFF

V gene: TRBV28
J gene: TRBJ2-2
CDR3 protein: CASKGRAVTGELFF

V gene: TRBV12-3/TRBV12-4
J gene: TRBJ2-1
CDR3 protein: CATSLGGLYNEQFF

V gene: TRBV7-3
J gene: TRBJ1-1
CDR3 protein: CASSSYGRTMNTEAFF

V gene: TRBV7-9
J gene: TRBJ2-1
CDR3 protein: CASSRSQGTWNEQFF

V gene: TRBV28
J gene: TRBJ2-1
CDR3 protein: CASSGTDRTSGRVPHEQFF

V gene: TRBV5-5
J gene: TRBJ2-7
CDR3 protein: CASSSSGLDYEQYF

V gene: TRBV7-9
J gene: TRBJ1-4
CDR3 protein: CASSCAEGVGEKLFF

V gene: TRBV11-3
J gene: TRBJ2-1
CDR3 protein: CASSLVQGAYEQFF

V gene: TRBV30
J gene: TRBJ1-1
CDR3 protein: CAWSPPDLPNTEAFF

V gene: TRBV20-1
J gene: TRBJ1-6
CDR3 protein: CSAWDRISYNSPLHF

V gene: TRBV7-9
J gene: TRBJ2-7
CDR3 protein: CASNHRTFSYEQYF

V gene: TRBV2
J gene: TRBJ2-1
CDR3 protein: CASSEEGELGNEQFF

V gene: TRBV2
J gene: TRBJ2-1
CDR3 protein: CASSETSRSYNEQFF

V gene: TRBV29-1
J gene: TRBJ1-1
CDR3 protein: CSARREANTEAFF

V gene: TRBV29-1
J gene: TRBJ2-7
CDR3 protein: CSVEWDRGLNTYEQYF

V gene: TRBV12-3/TRBV12-4
J gene: TRBJ2-1
CDR3 protein: CASSLQGPHKQFF

V gene: TRBV28
J gene: TRBJ2-1
CDR3 protein: CASSRARGLTYNEQFF

V gene: TRBV6-1
J gene: TRBJ2-7
CDR3 protein: CASSEWGQIFEQYF

V gene: TRBV11-1
J gene: TRBJ2-7
CDR3 protein: CSSSLEMVGTYEQYF

V gene: TRBV5-1
J gene: TRBJ2-3
CDR3 protein: CASSLEERGTDTQYF

V gene: TRBV6-5
J gene: TRBJ2-1
CDR3 protein: CASSYSRRTGTESSYNEQFF

V gene: TRBV7-3
J gene: TRBJ2-5
CDR3 protein: CASSLASGRAETQYF

V gene: TRBV20-1
J gene: TRBJ2-7
CDR3 protein: CSAPLPLYEQYF

V gene: TRBV5-1
J gene: TRBJ1-1
CDR3 protein: CASSSNGFTEAFF

V gene: TRBV6-5
J gene: TRBJ2-7
CDR3 protein: CASSYSAAMVGAGSGYEQYF

V gene: TRBV6-9
J gene: TRBJ2-2
CDR3 protein: CASSSTRDRRNTGELFF

V gene: TRBV6-1
J gene: TRBJ1-5
CDR3 protein: CASSEWGPRQPQHF

V gene: TRBV27
J gene: TRBJ1-5
CDR3 protein: CASSLRSGTPNQPQHF

V gene: TRBV7-6
J gene: TRBJ2-7
CDR3 protein: CASSSPGRTGGLSSYEQYF

V gene: TRBV7-9
J gene: TRBJ1-3
CDR3 protein: CASSFRTNGNTIYF

V gene: TRBV19
J gene: TRBJ2-1
CDR3 protein: CASSNVGQSEQFF

V gene: TRBV5-1
J gene: TRBJ2-1
CDR3 protein: CASSSGPSLYNEQFF

V gene: TRBV12-5
J gene: TRBJ2-5
CDR3 protein: CASGPGRETQYF

V gene: TRBV20-1
J gene: TRBJ2-3
CDR3 protein: CSARDRGRVTDTQYF

V gene: TRBV6-5
J gene: TRBJ2-1
CDR3 protein: CASSYSNTGTSGNEQFF

V gene: TRBV10-3
J gene: TRBJ2-1
CDR3 protein: CATEKDRGHEQFF

V gene: TRBV27
J gene: TRBJ1-2
CDR3 protein: CASSPQVNYGYTF

V gene: TRBV7-2
J gene: TRBJ1-1
CDR3 protein: CASSSRGRRTEAFF

V gene: TRBV27
J gene: TRBJ2-7
CDR3 protein: CASSTSGGNEQYF

V gene: TRBV6-5
J gene: TRBJ2-5
CDR3 protein: CASSYAEFQETQYF

V gene: TRBV11-2
J gene: TRBJ1-3
CDR3 protein: CASSLWDRDSLSGNTIYF

V gene: TRBV4-1
J gene: TRBJ2-7
CDR3 protein: CASSQDPEDRLYEQYF

V gene: TRBV24-1
J gene: TRBJ1-2
CDR3 protein: CATRGRTGQIWLQTF

V gene: TRBV5-1
J gene: TRBJ1-6
CDR3 protein: CASSKDGSPYNSPLHF

V gene: TRBV4-1
J gene: TRBJ1-2
CDR3 protein: CASSQDDSYGYTF

V gene: TRBV20-1
J gene: TRBJ2-1
CDR3 protein: CSAREGAGASPYNEQFF

V gene: TRBV12-5
J gene: TRBJ1-2
CDR3 protein: CASGSPAGDYGYTF

V gene: TRBV4-1
J gene: TRBJ2-7
CDR3 protein: CASSQDRGGNYYVQYF

V gene: TRBV7-6
J gene: TRBJ2-3
CDR3 protein: CASSLWSQVTDTQYF

V gene: TRBV9
J gene: TRBJ2-5
CDR3 protein: CASSAFFGDSGTQYF

V gene: TRBV28
J gene: TRBJ2-1
CDR3 protein: CASNNGGRGALNNEQFF

V gene: TRBV6-5
J gene: TRBJ2-1
CDR3 protein: CASRTEYNEQFF

V gene: TRBV7-3
J gene: TRBJ2-7
CDR3 protein: CASSLESGYEQYF